Each of the 14 T cell receptor beta chains below was sequenced from the same sample in a study of shared clonotypes between healthy human individuals. The table came from immunoSEQ multiplex PCR; TCRdb's copy has only in-frame clones and leaves some out. The data contain some 2,400,000 clones, about 94% of them singletons. The sequenced sample was naive CD4+ T cells sorted from blood. The subset: CD45RA+ positively selected. These receptors all come from a man aged 18 to 29 in good health.

The gene calls are TRBV12-5 and TRBJ1-1, with D unresolved. The CDR3 runs to 13 residues. Trimming pared 0 bases from V and 10 bases from J, leaving 12 bases between. Germline values: CDR1 LGHNT, CDR2 FRNRAP. The CDR3 reads CASGLVPLFRAFF. The CDR3 region has the DNA TGTGCTAGTGGTTTGGTCCCCCTGTTCCGAGCTTTCTTT.

Notes on this clone: This sample also contains other DNA sequences that code for the same CDR3. J is TRBJ2-1 and V is TRBV6-1; D is unresolved. Germline V gives CDR1 MNHNS, CDR2 SASEGT. CDR3 size: 13 residues. V was pared by 9 bases and J by 3 bases, with 12 bases between. CDR3 amino acids: CASSRALYNEQFF. In DNA form, the CDR3 reads TGTGCCAGTTCTAGAGCGCTCTACAATGAGCAGTTCTTC.

This clone is a singleton in its sample. V is TRBV6-1 and J is TRBJ2-2; 9 bases align to TRBD2. Germline V gene lookup returns CDR1 MNHNS and CDR2 SASEGT. This CDR3 comprises 14 residues. Unmatched junction bases numbered 7, after V lost 9 bases and J lost 5 bases. The CDR3 DNA sequence: TGTGCCAGTTTAGCGGGAGTCGGGACCGGGGAGCTGTTTTTT. Translated, it gives CASLAGVGTGELFF.

V usage is TRBV11-2 and J usage is TRBJ2-3; 9 bases match TRBD1. Germline loops: CDR1 SGHAT, CDR2 FQNNGV. The CDR3 contains 17 residues. Trimming took 5 bases from V and 6 from J; bases not matched to a gene: 15. The CDR3 sequence: CASSRTANRGRGDTQYF. CDR3 sequence (DNA): TGTGCCAGCAGCCGAACGGCTAACAGGGGGCGCGGGGATACGCAGTATTTT.

This chain uses TRBV30 with TRBJ2-1; possibly TRBD1 for D (6 bases). Germline CDR1 reads GTSNPN; CDR2 reads SVGIG (reference sequence). The length of the CDR3 is 12 residues. Trimming took 1 base from V and 12 from J, leaving 13 bases between them. CDR3 residues: CAWSGVGTRQFF. CDR3 in DNA: TGTGCCTGGAGTGGGGTTGGGACACGGCAGTTCTTC.

This chain joins TRBV2 and TRBJ2-2; perhaps TRBD1 as D (6 bases). The CDR3 sequence is 12 residues long. Germline V gene sequence: CDR1 SNHLY, CDR2 FYNNEI. V was shortened by 6 bases and J by 8 bases, with 10 bases between the two germline ends. Here the CDR3 DNA reads TGTGCCAGCAGGGACAGTAAGGGGGAGCTGTTTTTT. Residues: CASRDSKGELFF. The full variable domain, rest sourced from reference TRBV2 and TRBJ2-2, is EPEVTQTPSHQVTQMGQEVILRCVPISNHLYFYWYRQILGQKVEFLVSFYNNEISEKSEIFDDQFSVERPDGSNFTLKIRSTKLEDSAMYFCASRDSKGELFFGEGSRLTVL.

V is TRBV19 and J is TRBJ2-1; 7 positions match TRBD2. V lost 7 bases to trimming and J lost 2 bases; unmatched junction nucleotides: 2. Looked up from germline, CDR1 is LNHDA and CDR2 is SQIVND (reference sequence). This CDR3 is built from 13 residues. The DNA of the CDR3 is TGTGCCAGTAAAGGGACTACCTACAATGAGCAGTTCTTC. Translation: CASKGTTYNEQFF.

The chain is built from TRBV5-1 and TRBJ2-1; TRBD2 might be the D (5 bases). The CDR3 spans 15 residues. V lost 0 bases to trimming and J lost 7 bases, with 14 bases between them. The germline CDR1 and CDR2 sequences are SGHRS and YFSETQ. CDR3 in DNA: TGCGCCAGCAGCTTGGCGACGGGATTCGGGAATGAGCAGTTCTTC. This codes for CASSLATGFGNEQFF. Variable domain in full (rest from reference TRBV5-1 and TRBJ2-1): KAGVTQTPRYLIKTRGQQVTLSCSPISGHRSVSWYQQTPGQGLQFLFEYFSETQRNKGNFPGRFSGRQFSNSRSEMNVSTLELGDSALYLCASSLATGFGNEQFFGPGTRLTVL.

In its sample, this clone was seen once. The CDR3 protein is CASSPQGQGQPQHF. CDR3 in DNA: TGCGCCAGCAGTCCACAGGGCCAAGGTCAGCCCCAGCATTTT. This rearrangement joins TRBV5-1 to TRBJ1-5, with D possibly matching TRBD1 (6 bases). CDR3 length: 14 residues. The V end was cut by 5 bases, the J end by 6 bases, with 15 bases between. Germline V lookup: CDR1 SGHRS, CDR2 YFSETQ.

CDR3 in amino acids: CASSLGSLGEKLFF. The CDR3 nucleotides read TGTGCCAGCAGCTTGGGCTCACTCGGGGAAAAACTGTTTTTT. The V gene is TRBV5-8, the J gene TRBJ1-4; D not certain. The CDR3 totals 14 residues. Per the germline V gene, CDR1 is SGHTS and CDR2 is YDEGEE. Deletions cut 0 bases from V and 8 bases from J, with 11 bases between.

This chain uses TRBV7-9 with TRBJ1-1; no clear D gene. The V end was cut by 2 bases, the J end by 0 bases, with 7 bases between. Germline CDR1 and CDR2: SEHNR and FQNEAQ (reference sequence). The CDR3 has 14 amino acids. For the CDR3, the DNA is TGTGCCAGCAGCTTAAGTAGCTTGAACACTGAAGCTTTCTTT. Translation gives CASSLSSLNTEAFF.

The chain employs TRBV28 and TRBJ1-3, with 7 bases aligning to TRBD1. The CDR3 has 18 amino acids. Germline values: CDR1 MDHEN, CDR2 SYDVKM. The ends lost 6 bases at V and 4 bases at J; junction bases unmatched: 18. The CDR3 DNA follows: TGTGCCAGCAGGGAACAGGGGCCCCCTACCTCTCTGGGAAACACCATATATTTT. Translating it yields CASREQGPPTSLGNTIYF.

This clone showed up just once. The chain uses TRBV28 and TRBJ1-6, with D maybe TRBD1 (5 bases). CDR1 is MDHEN, CDR2 SYDVKM, per germline. The V end lost 2 bases, the J end lost 8 bases, and 19 bases lay between the germline ends. The CDR3 loop spans 17 amino acids. The CDR3 here is CASSLRYRDWRYSPLHF. CDR3 nucleotide sequence: TGTGCCAGCAGTTTACGGTACCGGGACTGGCGTTATTCACCCCTCCACTTT.

The chain employs TRBV19 and TRBJ1-5, with no clear D. V lost 7 bases, J lost 1 base, and 14 bases lay in between. CDR1 is LNHDA and CDR2 is SQIVND in the germline V gene (reference sequence). The CDR3 is 15 residues long. The CDR3 DNA follows: TGTGCCAGTAATCCGGGAGGTCACAGCAATCAGCCCCAGCATTTT. Protein product: CASNPGGHSNQPQHF.